This TCR beta chain comes out of a study of blood T cell repertoires in COVID-19. Study summary: The samples span acute and convalescent COVID-19 from the United States, Italy and Spain. The cDNA or gDNA used as material had been derived from T cells, B-cell-depleted T cells, or PBMCs.

V dropped 4 bases and J dropped 10 bases, with 11 bases sitting between them. The length of the CDR3 is 12 residues. From germline, CDR1 is MNHNY and CDR2 SVGAGI (reference sequence). The Seattle patients, enrolled during active infection, were followed longitudinally. The repertoire was sequenced with immunoSEQ multiplex PCR; TCRdb's copy has only in-frame clones and lacks some. The sample carries about 350,000 clones, roughly nine tenths recorded once. This clonotype was obtained from a woman aged 55-70 years with COVID-19, enrolled during active disease. Specimen: peripheral blood. The rearrangement uses TRBV6-6 and TRBJ2-1; TRBD1 might be the D (6 bases). CDR3 in DNA: TGTGCCAGCAGTTTCACAGGGTTCGAGCAGTTCTTC. Protein product: CASSFTGFEQFF.